The text below deals with one T cell receptor (beta chain). Which antigen it targets is not known. Base quality data are lacking; no much larger clone is found one base away. The CDR3 regions of human TCRbeta chains were analyzed by immunosequencing. Regarding the original processing steps: Repertoire TCRs were checked for matches against a reference library of SARS-CoV-2-specific TCRs that had been generated using the MIRA antigen-specificity platform. Breadth meant the fraction of unique TCRs that were SARS-CoV-2-associated, whereas depth meant the fraction of total T cells that were SARS-CoV-2-associated. Using the MIRA data, every spike-specific TCR was mapped to the spike region that the TCR reacted to and assigned to either a CD4 or a CD8 class. Log10-transformed breadth and depth values were compared by one-way ANOVA with Sidak's multiple comparisons tests. Here the immuneACCESS table is served through TCRdb, limited to in-frame sequences with V and J called. Missing clones are a known gap in these copies; in checked studies unresolved V genes cover under half, and the rest lacks a known reason. The V and J calls and the clone size are those of that table, but D and trimming were determined from the DNA. The sample table lists 80,000 to 90,000 clones, roughly nine tenths of them with a count of one. The top ten clonotypes cover 5% of the sample.

These data come from a study of T cell responses to AZD1222 COVID-19 vaccine (TCRdb year 2021). About the full investigation: TCR sequencing covered fewer than 250 trial participants: 200 to 210 given two doses of AZD1222 and approximately 26 given two doses of MenACWY control vaccine. Trial participants were enrolled into age subgroups of 18-55, 56-69 and 70-plus years, which contained approximately 150, 30 and 60 TCR-sequenced participants, respectively. Overall study results and their limits: Because no day 14 peak-response samples were available, repertoires were characterized only after the peak T cell response. Only a handful of AZD1222 recipients were SARS-CoV-2 seropositive at baseline, limiting conclusions about previously exposed vaccinees. Reportedly, almost half of the unique spike-specific TCRs recognized epitopes lying outside the regions that are mutated in the B.1.351 and B.1.1.7 variants. The 56-69-year group was small, and its depth increase did not reach significance, likely because of low power. Spike-specific TCR breadth and depth rose significantly after two AZD1222 doses compared with day 0 and with MenACWY recipients. Participants were mostly white British and included more females than males, and it was suggested by the authors that clonal diversity may have been underestimated. The whole spike protein was spanned by vaccine-associated CD4 TCRs, and dominant responses were seen in regions 160-218 and 743-854.

CDR1 and CDR2 are drawn from the germline V gene: SGHAT, FQNNGV. A distance of 11 bases separates the germline ends of V and J, which lose 4 bases and 5 bases respectively. The CDR3 numbers 13 residues from cysteine through phenylalanine. Just CDR3 DNA is preserved here, 39 bases in frame from base 1. This specimen's time point label, interpreted: about 28 days (+/-7) after the second vaccine dose. AZD1222 recipients whose second dose came at about 4 weeks and those whose second dose came at about 12 weeks were combined into one group, since spike-specific TCR depth and breadth did not differ between the two schedules. Vaccinee samples were obtained from the UK trials COV001 and COV002, which included a single-blind randomized controlled phase 2/3 trial of AZD1222 (ChAdOx1 nCoV-19) in healthy adults. For TCRbeta chain sequencing, PBMC samples from trial participants were taken at day 0 and at day 28 after the second dose.

The chain links TRBV11-2 with TRBJ2-5, and TRBD2 may be the D gene, going by 5 matching bases. This sequence was found in an adult who received the AZD1222 COVID-19 vaccine. The specimen was peripheral blood, collected 28 days after the second AZD1222 dose. The DNA sequence is given as TGTGCCAGCAGCTACAGTGGGAGTGAGACCCAGTACTTC. This gives the protein CASSYSGSETQYF.